Here is one T cell receptor beta chain with its context. This entry is derived from a study of T cells in severe cutaneous drug reactions. The donors had carbamazepine-induced Stevens-Johnson syndrome or toxic epidermal necrolysis. TCR subtype-specific primers in iRepertoire multiplex PCR prepared libraries for bulk and single-cell sequencing. Reprocessing the multiplex PCR reads, TCRdb reports a single entry for every CDR3 protein and omits DNA. With tens of thousands of distinct CDR3 sequences in the sample, the ten largest clones hold approximately 7%. The CDR3 contains 14 residues. Germline CDR1 and CDR2: MDHEN and SYDVKM.

The clonotype comes from a human donor with toxic epidermal necrolysis, a severe cutaneous drug reaction. The material sequenced was PBMCs. The rearrangement joins TRBV28 to TRBJ1-2; TCRdb's D gene call, TRBD1, goes unchecked for lack of DNA. CDR3: CATQTSGGRDGYTF.